Described below is a single T cell receptor beta chain sequence and its context. Germline V gives CDR1 SNHLY, CDR2 FYNNEI. Trimming shortened V by 5 bases and J by 2 bases, and 13 bases separated the two germline ends. The length of the CDR3 is 14 residues. The entry originates in a study of shared clonotypes between healthy human individuals. Generated by immunoSEQ multiplex PCR, the TCRdb table keeps only in-frame clones and is missing some. The table lists around 1.6 million clones, 98% of them singletons. This receptor was obtained from a man aged 30 to 45 in good health. Sequencing was done on a sample of naive CD4+ T cells sorted from blood. The sample's subset: CD45RA+ positively selected. The gene calls are TRBV2 and TRBJ2-7; D is possibly TRBD2 (5 bases). CDR3 nucleotides: TGTGCCAGCAGTTTTCTAGCTGGAACCTACGAGCAGTACTTC. Residues: CASSFLAGTYEQYF.